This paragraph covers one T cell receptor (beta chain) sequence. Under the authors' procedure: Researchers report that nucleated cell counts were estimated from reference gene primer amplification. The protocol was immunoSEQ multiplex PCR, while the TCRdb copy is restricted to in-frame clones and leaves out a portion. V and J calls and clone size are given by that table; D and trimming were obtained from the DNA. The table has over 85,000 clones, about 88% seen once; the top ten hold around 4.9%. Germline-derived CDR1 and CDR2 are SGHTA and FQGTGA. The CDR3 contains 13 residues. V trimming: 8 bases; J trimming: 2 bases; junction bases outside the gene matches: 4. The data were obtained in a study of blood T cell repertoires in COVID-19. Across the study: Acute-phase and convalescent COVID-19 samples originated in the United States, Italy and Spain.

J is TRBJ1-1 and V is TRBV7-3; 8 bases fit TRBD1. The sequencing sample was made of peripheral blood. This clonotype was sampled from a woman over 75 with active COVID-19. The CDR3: CASSQGANTEAFF. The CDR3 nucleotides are TGTGCCAGCTCCCAGGGGGCTAACACTGAAGCTTTCTTT.